The rows below give T cell receptor beta chains drawn from one sample of a study of human T cells and chemical hapten exposure. TCRdb ran MiXCR on the RACE reads and lists one entry per CDR3 protein. This sample has 40,000 to 65,000 distinct CDR3 sequences, with approximately 11% found just once. The sequencing here drew on whole blood, taken in connection with sensitization to the hapten diphenylcyclopropenone (DPC). These receptors originate from a woman aged 40 to 49 with alopecia areata. Some clones in this sample may be carry-over from other donors' samples. Both conserved end residues are part of each CDR3. The order of the fields is V gene, J gene, clone size, D gene, CDR3 DNA, CDR3 protein. D genes are given only for firm matches. Only some rows state a clone size, as once, few, many or a class for expanded clones.

v_gene: TRBV20-1; j_gene: TRBJ2-1; abundance: few; d_gene: TRBD2; CDR3nt: TGCAGTGCCCGGACATACTACCGGACTAGCGGGAGGGACAATGAGCAGTTCTTC; CDR3aa: CSARTYYRTSGRDNEQFF
v_gene: TRBV19; j_gene: TRBJ1-5; abundance: few; d_gene: -; CDR3nt: TGTGCCAGTAGTACCATAACCCGGACAAATCGCAATCAGCCCCAGCATTTT; CDR3aa: CASSTITRTNRNQPQHF
v_gene: TRBV2; j_gene: TRBJ2-2; abundance: -; d_gene: -; CDR3nt: TGTGCCAGCAGTGTTCGCGGCGGGGAGCTGTTTTTT; CDR3aa: CASSVRGGELFF
v_gene: TRBV13; j_gene: TRBJ2-5; abundance: many; d_gene: TRBD1; CDR3nt: TGTGCCAGCAGCCCCGGGACAGGGGACCAAGAGACCCAGTACTTC; CDR3aa: CASSPGTGDQETQYF
v_gene: TRBV7-8; j_gene: TRBJ2-1; abundance: -; d_gene: -; CDR3nt: TGTGCCAGCAGCTTAGGCCAGGGGTTCAACAATGAGCAGTTCTTC; CDR3aa: CASSLGQGFNNEQFF
v_gene: TRBV7-2; j_gene: TRBJ2-1; abundance: few; d_gene: -; CDR3nt: TGTGCCAGCAGCCAGGGCTGGAGCTCCTACAATGAGCAGTTCTTC; CDR3aa: CASSQGWSSYNEQFF
v_gene: TRBV9; j_gene: TRBJ2-3; abundance: many; d_gene: -; CDR3nt: TGTGCCAGCAGCCCCGATAGCACAGATACGCAGTATTTT; CDR3aa: CASSPDSTDTQYF
v_gene: TRBV4-3; j_gene: TRBJ1-1; abundance: many; d_gene: -; CDR3nt: TGCGCCAGCAGCCTAGCGGGCCACCTGGGCAGGACTGAAGCTTTCTTT; CDR3aa: CASSLAGHLGRTEAFF
v_gene: TRBV6-5; j_gene: TRBJ2-7; abundance: many; d_gene: -; CDR3nt: TGTGCCAGCAGGGTCTCCTACGAGCAGTACTTC; CDR3aa: CASRVSYEQYF
v_gene: TRBV7-6; j_gene: TRBJ2-6; abundance: -; d_gene: -; CDR3nt: TGTGCCAGCAGCCCAGGGGCTGGGGCCAACGTCCTGACTTTC; CDR3aa: CASSPGAGANVLTF
v_gene: TRBV18; j_gene: TRBJ2-2; abundance: many; d_gene: -; CDR3nt: TGTGCCAGCTCACCAACCCCGACACAGTGGGACGGGGAGCTGTTTTTT; CDR3aa: CASSPTPTQWDGELFF
v_gene: TRBV20-1; j_gene: TRBJ1-6; abundance: many; d_gene: TRBD1; CDR3nt: TGCAGTGCTAGACAGGGACAGTATAATTCACCCCTCCACTTT; CDR3aa: CSARQGQYNSPLHF
v_gene: TRBV20-1; j_gene: TRBJ2-1; abundance: many; d_gene: TRBD2; CDR3nt: TGCAGTGGGGACCAAGGGACTAGCGGGAGGGCCTGGACCTACAATGAGCAGTTCTTC; CDR3aa: CSGDQGTSGRAWTYNEQFF
v_gene: TRBV4-3; j_gene: TRBJ2-6; abundance: -; d_gene: -; CDR3nt: TGCGCCAGCAGCCAAGCCTCTACACCTTTTCTGGGGGCCAACGTCCTGACTTTC; CDR3aa: CASSQASTPFLGANVLTF
v_gene: TRBV12-3/TRBV12-4; j_gene: TRBJ2-7; abundance: many; d_gene: -; CDR3nt: TGTGCCAGCAGCCTCGACCCACTCCCCTACGAGCAGTACTTC; CDR3aa: CASSLDPLPYEQYF
v_gene: TRBV5-1; j_gene: TRBJ2-1; abundance: few; d_gene: -; CDR3nt: TGCGCCAGCAGCTTGGAAGGGCTCTCCTACAATGAGCAGTTCTTC; CDR3aa: CASSLEGLSYNEQFF
v_gene: TRBV7-2; j_gene: TRBJ1-4; abundance: -; d_gene: TRBD1; CDR3nt: TGTGCCAGCAGCCCACCGGGACAGGGGAGTGAAAAACTGTTTTTT; CDR3aa: CASSPPGQGSEKLFF
v_gene: TRBV6-5; j_gene: TRBJ2-3; abundance: many; d_gene: -; CDR3nt: TGTGCCAGCAGTTTTGGGGAGAGGGTCACAGATACGCAGTATTTT; CDR3aa: CASSFGERVTDTQYF
v_gene: TRBV5-1; j_gene: TRBJ2-3; abundance: -; d_gene: -; CDR3nt: TGCGCCAGCAGAGGAGGGAAAGATACGCAGTATTTT; CDR3aa: CASRGGKDTQYF
v_gene: TRBV7-2; j_gene: TRBJ2-3; abundance: few; d_gene: TRBD2; CDR3nt: TGTGCCAGCAGCATCCGACTAGCGGGGGCTAGCACAGATACGCAGTATTTT; CDR3aa: CASSIRLAGASTDTQYF
v_gene: TRBV28; j_gene: TRBJ2-7; abundance: -; d_gene: TRBD2; CDR3nt: TGTGCCAGCAGTTTAGCGGCGGGAGAAACTACCGAGCAGTACTTC; CDR3aa: CASSLAAGETTEQYF
v_gene: TRBV28; j_gene: TRBJ2-7; abundance: many; d_gene: -; CDR3nt: TGTGCCAGTCACCGGGGGGCGGTTGAGCAGTACTTC; CDR3aa: CASHRGAVEQYF
v_gene: TRBV28; j_gene: TRBJ2-4; abundance: once; d_gene: -; CDR3nt: TGTGCCAGCAGCCTCTTTCAAGAAGCCAAAAACATTCAGTACTTC; CDR3aa: CASSLFQEAKNIQYF
v_gene: TRBV20-1; j_gene: TRBJ2-7; abundance: -; d_gene: TRBD1; CDR3nt: TGCAGTGCTACCGGGACAGATACCTACGAGCAGTACTTC; CDR3aa: CSATGTDTYEQYF
v_gene: TRBV9; j_gene: TRBJ1-6; abundance: -; d_gene: -; CDR3nt: TGTGCCAGCAGCGTAGAGGGACATCACAATTCACCCCTCCACTTT; CDR3aa: CASSVEGHHNSPLHF
v_gene: TRBV30; j_gene: TRBJ2-7; abundance: -; d_gene: -; CDR3nt: TGTGCCTGGAGTGTAACAGGGCCCTACGAGCAGTACTTC; CDR3aa: CAWSVTGPYEQYF
v_gene: TRBV6-5; j_gene: TRBJ2-7; abundance: few; d_gene: TRBD1; CDR3nt: TGTGCCAGCAGTACCTCCGGGACAGCCCACGAGCAGTACTTC; CDR3aa: CASSTSGTAHEQYF
v_gene: TRBV10-2; j_gene: TRBJ2-2; abundance: few; d_gene: -; CDR3nt: TGCGCCAGCAGGGGGGACACCGGGGAGCTGTTTTTT; CDR3aa: CASRGDTGELFF
v_gene: TRBV4-3; j_gene: TRBJ1-5; abundance: many; d_gene: -; CDR3nt: TGCGCCAGCAGCCAAGATAGGCTCCCCATCGGGCCCCAGCATTTT; CDR3aa: CASSQDRLPIGPQHF
v_gene: TRBV9; j_gene: TRBJ2-5; abundance: few; d_gene: -; CDR3nt: TGTGCCAGCAGCGTAGGCTGGGTCCCTCAAGAGACCCAGTACTTC; CDR3aa: CASSVGWVPQETQYF
v_gene: TRBV7-9; j_gene: TRBJ1-1; abundance: -; d_gene: -; CDR3nt: TGTGCCAGCAGCCCGCCGGTGAAGGGTGAAGCTTTCTTT; CDR3aa: CASSPPVKGEAFF
v_gene: TRBV20-1; j_gene: TRBJ2-3; abundance: few; d_gene: -; CDR3nt: TGCAGTGCTAGAGATCGAGTTTTTCCGGGGACCTCGAGGAGGCCTACGCAGTATTTT; CDR3aa: CSARDRVFPGTSRRPTQYF
v_gene: TRBV30; j_gene: TRBJ2-3; abundance: many; d_gene: -; CDR3nt: TGTGCCTGGAGGGGTCCAGCCAGCACAGATACGCAGTATTTT; CDR3aa: CAWRGPASTDTQYF
v_gene: TRBV9; j_gene: TRBJ2-3; abundance: many; d_gene: TRBD2; CDR3nt: TGTGCCAGCAGCGTAGTAGGACTAGCGGGCTCCATCCCTCCAGATACGCAGTATTTT; CDR3aa: CASSVVGLAGSIPPDTQYF
v_gene: TRBV27; j_gene: TRBJ2-1; abundance: few; d_gene: -; CDR3nt: TGTGCCAGCAGCCAAACAGGGTTTGGGGAGCAGTTCTTC; CDR3aa: CASSQTGFGEQFF
v_gene: TRBV7-9; j_gene: TRBJ2-7; abundance: many; d_gene: TRBD1; CDR3nt: TGTGCCAGCAGCCCAGGACAGGCCCTCTCCTACGAGCAGTACTTC; CDR3aa: CASSPGQALSYEQYF